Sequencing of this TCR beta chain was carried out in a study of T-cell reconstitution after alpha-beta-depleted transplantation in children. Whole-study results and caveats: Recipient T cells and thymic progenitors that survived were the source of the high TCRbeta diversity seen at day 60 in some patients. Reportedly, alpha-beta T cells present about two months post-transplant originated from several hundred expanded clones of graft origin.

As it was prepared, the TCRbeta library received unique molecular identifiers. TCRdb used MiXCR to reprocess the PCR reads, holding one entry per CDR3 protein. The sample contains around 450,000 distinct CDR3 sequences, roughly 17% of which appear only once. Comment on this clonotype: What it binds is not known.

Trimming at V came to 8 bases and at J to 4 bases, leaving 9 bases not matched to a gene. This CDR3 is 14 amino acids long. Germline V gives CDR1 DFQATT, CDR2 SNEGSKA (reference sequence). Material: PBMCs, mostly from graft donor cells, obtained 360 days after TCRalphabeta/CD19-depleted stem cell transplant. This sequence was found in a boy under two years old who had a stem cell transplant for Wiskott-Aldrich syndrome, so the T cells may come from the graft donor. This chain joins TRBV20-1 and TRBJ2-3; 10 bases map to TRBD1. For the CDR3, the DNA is TGCAGTCCCAGTAGAGGACAGGGGGCAGATACGCAGTATTTT. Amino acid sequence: CSPSRGQGADTQYF.